These 12 T cell receptor beta chains originate from one sample sequenced in a study of T-cell memory formation after mild COVID-19. TCRdb used MiXCR to reprocess the 5' RACE reads, holding one entry per CDR3 protein. The sample lists around 55,000 distinct CDR3 sequences; more than 9% were seen once. Sequencing was performed on PBMCs or a T cell subset sorted from them (not recorded which). All receptors derive from a man between 18 and 35 years old who had mild COVID-19 (a few samples of this study predate the infection). Cell type and time point are not known.

The J gene is TRBJ2-3, the V gene TRBV4-1; 7 bases map to TRBD2. V was pared by 0 bases and J by 0 bases, with 3 bases of the junction left unmatched. Germline CDR1 reads MGHRA; CDR2 reads YSYEKL. The CDR3 spans 16 residues. The CDR3 nucleotides read TGCGCCAGCAGCCAAGAACTAGCGTCTAGCACAGATACGCAGTATTTT. It encodes CASSQELASSTDTQYF.

This clonotype came up a few times. This chain uses TRBV9 with TRBJ2-7; 8 nucleotides align to TRBD1. The J segment lost 0 bases and the V segment lost 5 bases, leaving 7 bases of the junction unmatched. CDR3 length: 15 residues. From germline, CDR1 is SGDLS and CDR2 YYNGEE. CDR3 coding DNA: TGTGCCAGCAGGTCCGGGACAGGCCGCTCCTACGAGCAGTACGTC. Translation: CASRSGTGRSYEQYV.

This clonotype was detected only a few times. The gene calls are TRBV12-3 or TRBV12-4 and TRBJ2-6, with a tentative D call TRBD1 (6 bases). Trimming removed 3 bases from V and 1 base from J, with 10 bases in between. This CDR3 has 16 amino acids. This chain's CDR3 is CASSFFQGSGANVLTF. CDR3 nucleotides: TGTGCCAGCAGTTTTTTCCAGGGGTCTGGGGCCAACGTCCTGACTTTC.

The sample holds a few counts of this clonotype. The chain employs TRBV2 and TRBJ2-7; perhaps TRBD1 as D (6 bases). Trimming left V 6 bases short and J 5 bases short, with 14 bases between. Germline assignment: CDR1 SNHLY and CDR2 FYNNEI. CDR3 length: 13 residues. CDR3 loop: CASSPQGTHEQYF. Written as DNA, the CDR3 is TGTGCCAGCAGCCCACAGGGAACCCACGAGCAGTACTTC.

J is TRBJ2-4 and V is TRBV5-1, with TRBD1 identical over 9 bases. J gave up 7 bases and V 1 base, and 3 bases lay outside the gene matches. This CDR3 is 14 amino acids long. Per the germline V gene, CDR1 is SGHRS and CDR2 is YFSETQ. Here the CDR3 DNA reads TGCGCCAGCAGCTTGACAGGGGGCGCGAACATTCAGTACTTC. It specifies CASSLTGGANIQYF.

The V gene is TRBV6-5, the J gene TRBJ1-5; D uncertain. Germline V CDR1 and CDR2: MNHEY, SVGAGI. This CDR3 has 14 amino acids. Trimming pared 0 bases from V and 7 bases from J, leaving 10 bases between. DNA for the CDR3: TGTGCCAGCAGTTACTCGCGAGGTTACCAGCCCCAGCATTTT. Its protein is CASSYSRGYQPQHF.

In this sample, this clonotype turned up a few times. V usage is TRBV28 and J usage is TRBJ2-6, with no clear D. This CDR3 comprises 14 residues. V gave up 2 bases and J gave up 1 base, with 3 bases separating them. Per germline, CDR1 MDHEN and CDR2 SYDVKM. The CDR3 DNA is TGTGCCAGCAGTTTACATTCTGGGGCCAACGTCCTGACTTTC. Its translation: CASSLHSGANVLTF.

This clonotype occurred a few times. The chain uses TRBV20-1 and TRBJ2-5; 8 nucleotides line up with TRBD1. With 3 bases clipped from V and 4 bases from J, the junction kept 10 bases outside the gene matches. The germline V gene has CDR1 DFQATT and CDR2 SNEGSKA (reference sequence). The CDR3 runs 15 residues. The CDR3 region has the DNA TGCAGTGCTAGGGGTCGGACAGGGACGGGAGAGACCCAGTACTTC. Translated, it gives CSARGRTGTGETQYF.

This clonotype has a handful of counts. This chain connects TRBV2 to TRBJ2-1, with D perhaps matching TRBD1 or TRBD2 (6 bases each). Per the germline V gene, CDR1 is SNHLY and CDR2 is FYNNEI. Trimming pared 11 bases from V and 5 bases from J, leaving 13 bases between. This CDR3 spans 12 amino acids. The CDR3 here is CAGGREHNEQFF. In nucleotides, the CDR3 is TGTGCCGGGGGGCGAGAACACAATGAGCAGTTCTTC. Variable domain in full (rest from reference TRBV2 and TRBJ2-1): EPEVTQTPSHQVTQMGQEVILRCVPISNHLYFYWYRQILGQKVEFLVSFYNNEISEKSEIFDDQFSVERPDGSNFTLKIRSTKLEDSAMYFCAGGREHNEQFFGPGTRLTVL.

Only a few counts were recorded for this clonotype. This chain links TRBV29-1 with TRBJ2-7; tentative D call: TRBD2 (5 bases). V gave up 7 bases and J gave up 5 bases, with 12 bases separating them. Germline-derived CDR1 and CDR2 are SQVTM and ANQGSEA. The CDR3 runs 11 residues. The DNA of the CDR3 is TGCAGCGCATACAGCGGCGACGAGCAGTACTTC. Translating it yields CSAYSGDEQYF.

This clonotype was seen a handful of times. V is TRBV7-2 and J is TRBJ2-2; TRBD2 might be the D (6 bases). The ends were cut back, 5 bases at V and 4 bases at J, with 14 bases in the middle. Germline values: CDR1 SGHTA, CDR2 FQGNSA. The CDR3 length is 15 residues. The DNA for the CDR3 is TGTGCCAGCAGCCGGCCGGGGGTATCCACCGGGGAGCTGTTTTTT. Translating it yields CASSRPGVSTGELFF.

This clonotype was found a few times. The chain uses TRBV6-1 and TRBJ2-3, with D perhaps TRBD2 (7 bases). V dropped 1 base and J dropped 5 bases, with 16 bases sitting between them. The length of the CDR3 is 16 residues. Germline lookup yields CDR1 MNHNS and CDR2 SASEGT. This chain's CDR3 is CASSEDSAGALDTQYF. For the CDR3, the DNA is TGTGCCAGCAGTGAAGACTCTGCGGGGGCCTTAGATACGCAGTATTTT.